This TCR beta chain was identified in a study of blood T cell repertoires in COVID-19. Study-wide background: T cells, B-cell-depleted T cells, or PBMCs supplied cDNA or gDNA.

The CDR3 has 16 residues. Germline V CDR1 and CDR2: SGHNT, YYREEE (reference sequence). Trimming stripped 0 bases from V and 1 base from J, with 14 bases between. Measured with immunoSEQ multiplex PCR; TCRdb has only the in-frame clones, and not every one. The table shows a few hundred thousand clones, with more than 75% occurring only once. Sequenced material: peripheral blood. The clonotype originates from a middle-aged man with acute or convalescent COVID-19. J is TRBJ2-7 and V is TRBV5-4, with D maybe TRBD2 (5 bases). CDR3 loop: CASSLGVVGGSYEQYF. CDR3 nucleotides: TGTGCCAGCAGCTTGGGAGTGGTAGGAGGTTCCTACGAGCAGTACTTC.